This entry is about one T cell receptor (beta chain). The antigen is undetermined. The data originate from a study of CXCR3-negative and CXCR3-positive naive CD8 T cells. The authors made the TRB cDNA libraries by 5' RACE using UMI labels. Following a re-call of the 5' RACE reads, TCRdb has one entry per CDR3 protein and lacks DNA. This sample's table has 49,000 or so distinct CDR3 sequences. Overall study results and limits: CXCR3-expressing naive cells carried TRB CDR3s more hydrophobic than those of CXCR3-negative naive cells. Sequencing showed both naive subsets with comparably high diversity, and memory CD8+ cells much lower.

The germline V gene has CDR1 MNHEY and CDR2 SVGEGT. The CDR3 has 19 residues. The TCR sequence derives from a human donor in good health. Some clones in this sample may be carry-over from other donors' samples. Sample: naive CXCR3+ CD8+ T cells from blood. Subset reported: CD45RO-CCR7+CD27+CD95- naive CD8+ T cells expressing CXCR3 (TNR3+). V gene TRBV6-2 or TRBV6-3 combines with J gene TRBJ2-1; TCRdb lists TRBD2, though no DNA is available to test this call. This chain's CDR3 is CASSPSLASGGESYNEQFF.